The rows below give T cell receptor beta chains drawn from one sample of a study of T cell changes during pregnancy in multiple sclerosis. This table comes from immunoSEQ multiplex PCR, and its TCRdb copy is limited to in-frame clones, with some not included. The sample holds about 18,000 clones, around 82% seen once. Sequencing was performed on CD8+ T cells from peripheral blood mononuclear cells, taken in the third trimester of pregnancy. The source is a female donor in good health, enrolled as a control in a pregnancy study. Each CDR3 is given with its conserved first and last residue. The order of the fields is clone size, V gene, J gene, CDR3 protein. Expanded clones are given a class, and other clones once, few, many or no size at all.

.	TRBV4-1	TRBJ1-2	CASSPGDSLHGYTF
.	TRBV13	TRBJ2-1	CASSPKMGVRSYNEQFF
.	TRBV5-6	TRBJ2-7	CASSLGGDNSYEQYF
.	TRBV9	TRBJ2-1	CASSIGLAGLNEQFF
.	TRBV2	TRBJ2-3	CASGGRASTDTQYF
once	TRBV6-1	TRBJ2-2	CASKGVTGELFF
.	TRBV6-5	TRBJ1-5	CASSEEEWQPQHF
.	TRBV6-5	TRBJ1-5	CASSEGGNQPQHF
.	TRBV6-4	TRBJ2-1	CASSETTGLDYNEQFF
.	TRBV7-2	TRBJ2-3	CASSLPGSTDTQYF
.	TRBV15	TRBJ1-5	CATNTGQGGQPQHF
.	TRBV9	TRBJ2-1	CASSTGYNEQFF
.	TRBV5-4	TRBJ2-3	CASSDGGRGEITDTQYF
.	TRBV7-8	TRBJ1-4	CASSPEAGPDEKLFF